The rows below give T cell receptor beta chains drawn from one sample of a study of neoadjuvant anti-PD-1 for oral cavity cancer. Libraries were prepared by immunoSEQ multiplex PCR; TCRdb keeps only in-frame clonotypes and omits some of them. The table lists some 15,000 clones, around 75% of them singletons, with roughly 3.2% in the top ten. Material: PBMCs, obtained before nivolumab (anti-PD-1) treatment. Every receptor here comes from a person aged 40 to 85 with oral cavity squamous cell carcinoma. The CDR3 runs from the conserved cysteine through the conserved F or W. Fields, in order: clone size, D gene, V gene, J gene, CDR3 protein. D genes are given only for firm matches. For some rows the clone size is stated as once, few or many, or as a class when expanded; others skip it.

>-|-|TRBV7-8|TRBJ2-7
CASSSLGGWAYEQYF
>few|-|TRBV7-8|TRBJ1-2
CASSLMGRGGIVYGYTF
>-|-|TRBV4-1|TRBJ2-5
CASSLRSKSNQETQYF
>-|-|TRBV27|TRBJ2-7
CASSFNGVSSYEQYF
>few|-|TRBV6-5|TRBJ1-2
CASSYSGASDGYTF
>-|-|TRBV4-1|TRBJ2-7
CASSLRQSYEQYF
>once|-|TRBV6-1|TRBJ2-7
CAIDSYEQYF
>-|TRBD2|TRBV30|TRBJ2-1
CAWSEVAGGGNEQFF
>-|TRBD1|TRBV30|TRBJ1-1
CAWRWTGGNTEAFF
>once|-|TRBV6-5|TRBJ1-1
CASSEQVDTEAFF
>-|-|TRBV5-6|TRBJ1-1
CASSLISDTEAFF
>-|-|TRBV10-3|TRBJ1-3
CAISESGTGNTIYF
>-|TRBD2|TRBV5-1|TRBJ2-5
CASSLRGLAGGKETQYF
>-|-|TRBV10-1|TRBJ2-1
CASSGDLLGSGASYNEQFF
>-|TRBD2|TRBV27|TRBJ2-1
CASSPKGLAGANEQFF
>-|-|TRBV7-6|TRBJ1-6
CASSRMGPSSPNSPLHF
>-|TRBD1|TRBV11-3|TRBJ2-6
CASSSGTGGAGANVLTF
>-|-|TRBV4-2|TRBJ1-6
CASSQDRGGNYNSPLHF
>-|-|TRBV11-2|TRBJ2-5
CASSSRPTSMETQYF
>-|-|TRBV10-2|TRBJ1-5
CASSVVVDQPQHF
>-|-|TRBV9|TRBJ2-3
CASSVFNGGADTQYF
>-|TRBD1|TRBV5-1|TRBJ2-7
CASSKGQPYEQYF
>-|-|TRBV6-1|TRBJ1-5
CASSDPVSQRNQPQHF
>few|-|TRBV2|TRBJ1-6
CASKRGLWAPLHF
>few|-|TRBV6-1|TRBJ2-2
CASREGVTNTGELFF
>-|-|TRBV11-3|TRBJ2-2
CASSFVANTGELFF
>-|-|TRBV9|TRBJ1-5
CASSETVGVNQPQHF
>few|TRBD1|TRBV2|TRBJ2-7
CARAKTGSSYEQYF